This T cell receptor (beta chain) is drawn from a study of T cells after yellow fever vaccination. Study overall: Preparation of fractions with low cell numbers was performed using SMART-Seq v4 Ultra Low Input.

This clonotype was counted many times. What it binds is not known. The study's findings and limits: Weaker overall, the secondary response nonetheless peaked faster (day 5 versus 15). Abundant bulk-derived clonotypes could contaminate FACS-sorted repertoires. Post-booster samples contained most primary-vaccination clones (nearly 98% CD4, almost 90% CD8).

This CDR3 is 13 amino acids long. Germline lookup yields CDR1 SGHDT and CDR2 YYEEEE. Trimming shortened V by 5 bases and J by 0 bases, and 8 bases separated the two germline ends. TCRdb ran MiXCR on the 5' RACE reads and lists one entry per CDR3 protein. This table holds over 200,000 distinct CDR3 sequences, around 6.7% found once. The rearrangement uses TRBV5-6 and TRBJ2-5; D perhaps matches TRBD1 (6 bases). The receptor comes from a man aged 25-45 years who received the YFV17D yellow fever vaccine. The sample consisted of CD4+ T cells sorted from PBMCs, taken on the day of the yellow fever booster vaccination. The CDR3 sequence: CASRQGYQETQYF. CDR3 bases: TGTGCCAGCAGACAGGGTTACCAAGAGACCCAGTACTTC. Full variable domain (missing parts from reference TRBV5-6 and TRBJ2-5): DAGVTQSPTHLIKTRGQQVTLRCSPKSGHDTVSWYQQALGQGPQFIFQYYEEEERQRGNFPDRFSGHQFPNYSSELNVNALLLGDSALYLCASRQGYQETQYFGPGTRLLVL.